Listed below are T cell receptor beta chains from one sample, sequenced in a study of cytomegalovirus exposure and HLA in healthy donors. Measured with immunoSEQ multiplex PCR; TCRdb has only the in-frame clones, and not every one. The profile covers about 150,000 clones, with 70% to 90% appearing a single time and about 2.5% taken by the ten largest. Sequencing used PBMCs. The receptors here all came from a man aged 30 to 45 in good health and CMV-seropositive. The CDR3 runs from the conserved cysteine through the conserved F or W. A D gene is named only where the DNA matches it firmly. Not all rows give a size; the values are once, few, many and, for expanded clones, a class.

size	D	J	V	CDR3	DNA
.	.	TRBJ1-1	TRBV6-1	CASRASFHARTEAFF	TGTGCCAGCAGAGCAAGCTTCCACGCGAGGACTGAAGCTTTCTTT
.	TRBD1	TRBJ1-5	TRBV18	CASSKTGGARQPQHF	TGTGCCAGCTCCAAAACAGGGGGCGCAAGGCAGCCCCAGCATTTT
.	.	TRBJ2-1	TRBV28	CASSLHYNEQFF	TGTGCCAGCAGTTTACACTACAATGAGCAGTTCTTC
once	.	TRBJ2-3	TRBV7-9	CASSLVFEMDTQYF	TGTGCCAGCAGCTTAGTTTTCGAGATGGATACGCAGTATTTT
.	TRBD2	TRBJ2-7	TRBV5-1	CASSITRAGGYEQYF	TGCGCCAGCAGCATCACTCGGGCGGGGGGTTACGAGCAGTACTTC
.	TRBD1	TRBJ2-5	TRBV5-6	CASSLTGVGETQYF	TGTGCCAGCAGCTTAACAGGGGTCGGGGAGACCCAGTACTTC
once	.	TRBJ2-1	TRBV7-2	CASSSNREFSYNEQFF	TGTGCCAGCAGCTCCAACAGGGAGTTCTCCTACAATGAGCAGTTCTTC
.	.	TRBJ2-2	TRBV10-2	CASRREGGNTGELFF	TGCGCCAGCAGGAGGGAGGGGGGGAACACCGGGGAGCTGTTTTTT
.	.	TRBJ2-2	TRBV6-5	CASSPGQPNTGELFF	TGTGCCAGCAGTCCAGGACAGCCGAACACCGGGGAGCTGTTTTTT
once	TRBD1	TRBJ1-2	TRBV6-5	CATGQIYGYTF	TGTGCCACGGGACAGATTTATGGCTACACCTTC
few	.	TRBJ1-5	TRBV6-1	CASSERGTMGNQPQHF	TGTGCCAGCAGTGAAAGGGGGACAATGGGCAATCAGCCCCAGCATTTT
.	TRBD2	TRBJ2-7	TRBV4-3	CASSQASGVSYEQYF	TGCGCCAGCAGCCAAGCTAGCGGGGTATCCTACGAGCAGTACTTC
.	TRBD1	TRBJ1-1	TRBV19	CATWDSEAFF	TGTGCCACCTGGGACAGTGAAGCTTTCTTT
.	TRBD2	TRBJ2-7	TRBV11-3	CASSSGLAGAYEQYF	TGTGCCAGCAGCTCCGGACTAGCGGGAGCCTACGAGCAGTACTTC
.	.	TRBJ1-3	TRBV4-1	CASSQDGRGWGNTIYF	TGCGCCAGCAGCCAAGACGGCAGGGGTTGGGGAAACACCATATATTTT
few	.	TRBJ1-3	TRBV4-1	CASSQRIEPASGNTIYF	TGCGCCAGCAGCCAACGAATAGAACCCGCCTCTGGAAACACCATATATTTT
.	TRBD1	TRBJ2-7	TRBV6-5	CASSYSGTGSEQYF	TGTGCCAGCAGTTACTCGGGGACAGGGTCCGAGCAGTACTTC
once	TRBD2	TRBJ2-1	TRBV6-6	CASIGLAGGNEQFF	TGTGCCAGCATTGGACTAGCGGGAGGCAATGAGCAGTTCTTC
.	.	TRBJ2-7	TRBV16	CASSQSSSGEQYF	TGTGCCAGCAGCCAATCATCGTCGGGGGAGCAGTACTTC
.	.	TRBJ2-5	TRBV7-8	CASTTGRGGIETQYF	TGTGCCAGCACCACAGGGAGGGGGGGTATCGAGACCCAGTACTTC
.	.	TRBJ2-2	TRBV11-2	CASSVLGGATGELFF	TGTGCCAGCAGCGTCCTAGGTGGGGCCACCGGGGAGCTGTTTTTT
.	TRBD1	TRBJ1-2	TRBV9	CASSLDRDGGYTF	TGTGCCAGCAGTTTGGACAGGGACGGAGGCTACACCTTC
.	.	TRBJ2-7	TRBV5-1	CASSFTSGRYEQYF	TGCGCCAGCAGCTTTACTTCTGGGAGATACGAGCAGTACTTC
.	.	TRBJ2-2	TRBV27	CASSLIRELSGELFF	TGTGCCAGCAGTTTAATCCGGGAGCTTAGCGGGGAGCTGTTTTTT
once	.	TRBJ1-2	TRBV27	CASSLKGIRSFLANYGYTF	TGTGCCAGCAGTCTGAAGGGGATTCGGAGTTTTTTAGCTAACTATGGCTACACCTTC
.	TRBD2	TRBJ2-7	TRBV11-3	CASSPRGGNSYEQYF	TGTGCCAGCAGCCCGCGCGGGGGGAACTCCTACGAGCAGTACTTC
.	TRBD2	TRBJ2-1	TRBV5-1	CASSLGGTSGSYNEQFF	TGCGCCAGCAGCTTGGGTGGGACTAGCGGGTCCTACAATGAGCAGTTCTTC
.	.	TRBJ2-2	TRBV29-1	CSVGGAPANTGELFF	TGCAGCGTTGGCGGGGCCCCCGCGAACACCGGGGAGCTGTTTTTT
.	.	TRBJ2-7	TRBV11-2	CASSLEPANEQYF	TGTGCCAGCAGCTTAGAACCAGCGAACGAGCAGTACTTC
.	TRBD2	TRBJ2-3	TRBV11-3	CASSSPSRLAGNTDTQYF	TGTGCCAGCAGCTCGCCTTCCCGACTAGCGGGGAACACAGATACGCAGTATTTT
.	.	TRBJ1-1	TRBV30	CAWSVGGNTEAFF	TGTGCCTGGAGTGTAGGAGGGAACACTGAAGCTTTCTTT
once	TRBD1	TRBJ2-5	TRBV5-1	CASSSPFPATGGQETQYF	TGCGCCAGCAGTTCCCCCTTTCCCGCGACAGGGGGACAAGAGACCCAGTACTTC
.	.	TRBJ2-7	TRBV27	CASSFPGSYEQYF	TGTGCCAGCAGTTTCCCAGGCTCCTACGAGCAGTACTTC
.	TRBD1	TRBJ2-1	TRBV19	CASRPDRGRYEQFF	TGTGCCAGTAGGCCGGACAGGGGGCGCTATGAGCAGTTCTTC
.	TRBD2	TRBJ2-7	TRBV4-3	CASSQDRLAGAEQYF	TGCGCCAGCAGCCAAGATCGGCTAGCGGGAGCCGAGCAGTACTTC
.	.	TRBJ1-1	TRBV7-9	CSSSLSGPGDTEAFF	TGTTCCAGCAGCTTAAGTGGCCCCGGAGACACTGAAGCTTTCTTT
.	TRBD1	TRBJ2-2	TRBV25-1	CASSEGDRDTGELFF	TGTGCCAGCAGTGAAGGGGACAGGGACACCGGGGAGCTGTTTTTT
once	TRBD1	TRBJ2-1	TRBV4-2	CASSCDPGQEPYNEQFF	TGTGCCAGCAGTTGTGATCCGGGACAGGAACCCTACAATGAGCAGTTCTTC
.	TRBD1	TRBJ1-2	TRBV29-1	CSALRQGANYGYTF	TGCAGCGCTCTACGACAGGGCGCTAACTATGGCTACACCTTC
.	.	TRBJ2-7	TRBV19	CASRMGATEHYEQYF	TGTGCCAGTAGAATGGGGGCCACCGAACACTACGAGCAGTACTTC
.	.	TRBJ2-7	TRBV6-1	CASIWAGSYEQYF	TGTGCCAGCATTTGGGCAGGCTCCTACGAGCAGTACTTC
.	TRBD1	TRBJ1-2	TRBV7-8	CASSSRDRVGTF	TGTGCCAGCAGCTCCAGGGACAGGGTCGGCACCTTC
.	TRBD1	TRBJ1-5	TRBV29-1	CSVGPGQAGDQPQHF	TGCAGCGTTGGACCGGGACAGGCGGGGGATCAGCCCCAGCATTTT
.	.	TRBJ2-1	TRBV14	CASSPKGVNEQFF	TGTGCCAGCAGCCCAAAGGGGGTCAATGAGCAGTTCTTC
.	TRBD2	TRBJ2-1	TRBV18	CASSLAGGNNEQFF	TGTGCCAGCTCCCTAGCGGGGGGAAACAATGAGCAGTTCTTC
.	TRBD2	TRBJ2-7	TRBV30	CAWNSYRGAYEQYF	TGTGCCTGGAACAGCTACCGGGGGGCCTACGAGCAGTACTTC
.	.	TRBJ1-1	TRBV2	CASSRGQLNTEAFF	TGTGCCAGCAGTCGCGGACAACTGAACACTGAAGCTTTCTTT
.	TRBD1	TRBJ2-1	TRBV25-1	CASSDPTGGAYNEQFF	TGTGCCAGCAGTGATCCGACAGGGGGAGCCTACAATGAGCAGTTCTTC
.	TRBD2	TRBJ2-1	TRBV4-1	CASSRVLTSGGYEQFF	TGCGCCAGCAGCCGGGTCCTCACTAGCGGGGGGTATGAGCAGTTCTTC
.	.	TRBJ1-3	TRBV28	CASSFDSPGNTIYF	TGTGCCAGCAGTTTCGACAGTCCTGGAAACACCATATATTTT
.	.	TRBJ2-1	TRBV18	CASSDMAGYNEQFF	TGTGCCAGCTCAGATATGGCCGGGTACAATGAGCAGTTCTTC